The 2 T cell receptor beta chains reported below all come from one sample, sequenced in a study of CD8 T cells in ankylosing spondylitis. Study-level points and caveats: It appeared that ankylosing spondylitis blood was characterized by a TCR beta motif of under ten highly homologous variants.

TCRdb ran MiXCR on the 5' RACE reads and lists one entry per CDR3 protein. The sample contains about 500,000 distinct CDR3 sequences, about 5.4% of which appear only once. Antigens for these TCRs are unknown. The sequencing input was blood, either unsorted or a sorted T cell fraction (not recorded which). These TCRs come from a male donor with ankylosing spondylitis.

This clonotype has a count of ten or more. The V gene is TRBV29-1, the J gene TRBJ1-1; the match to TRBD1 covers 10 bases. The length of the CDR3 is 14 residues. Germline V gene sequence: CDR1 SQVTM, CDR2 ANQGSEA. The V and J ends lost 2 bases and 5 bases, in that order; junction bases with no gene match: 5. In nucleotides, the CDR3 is TGCAGCGTTGAACGGACAGGGGGTACGACTGAAGCTTTCTTT. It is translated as CSVERTGGTTEAFF.

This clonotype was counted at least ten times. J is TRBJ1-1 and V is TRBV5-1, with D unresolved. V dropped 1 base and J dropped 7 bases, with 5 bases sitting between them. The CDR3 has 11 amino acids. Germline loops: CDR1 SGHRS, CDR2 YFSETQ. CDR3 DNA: TGCGCCAGCAGCTTGTCAGGTGAAGCTTTCTTT. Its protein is CASSLSGEAFF.